This record looks at one T cell receptor beta chain sequence and its context. The germline gene is not matched at one end of the junction; a read error may be the cause. Amplification of TCR beta used genomic DNA extracted from peripheral blood. TRB rearrangements spanning V, D and J were amplified using mixed TRB-A/B primers. Via MiXCR, TCRdb re-called the multiplex PCR reads, giving one row per CDR3 protein. The data hold some 3,100 distinct CDR3 sequences, with 30% to 45% observed a single time. CDR3 length equals 12 residues. Germline loops: CDR1 SGHDT, CDR2 YYEEEE. The sample is drawn from a study of T cell repertoires in aging, cancer and after chemotherapy.

What was sequenced was blood. The chain has TRBV5-6 and TRBJ2-7; D is unresolved. This clonotype originated in a human donor with a solid tumor. Here the CDR3 reads CARSLENSGQYF. The CDR3, as DNA: TGTGCCAGAAGCTTGGAGAACTCGGGGCAGTACTTC.